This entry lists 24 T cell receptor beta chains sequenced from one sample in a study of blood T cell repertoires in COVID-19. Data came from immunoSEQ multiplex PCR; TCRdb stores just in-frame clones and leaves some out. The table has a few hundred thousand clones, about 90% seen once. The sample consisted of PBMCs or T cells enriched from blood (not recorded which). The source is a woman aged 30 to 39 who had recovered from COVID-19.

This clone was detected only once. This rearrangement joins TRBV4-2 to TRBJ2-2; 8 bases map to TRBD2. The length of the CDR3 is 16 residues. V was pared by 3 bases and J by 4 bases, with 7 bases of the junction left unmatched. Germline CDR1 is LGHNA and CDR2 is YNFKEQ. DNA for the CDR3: TGTGCCAGCAGCCAGTCAGCGGGAGACCTCACCGGGGAGCTGTTTTTT. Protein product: CASSQSAGDLTGELFF.

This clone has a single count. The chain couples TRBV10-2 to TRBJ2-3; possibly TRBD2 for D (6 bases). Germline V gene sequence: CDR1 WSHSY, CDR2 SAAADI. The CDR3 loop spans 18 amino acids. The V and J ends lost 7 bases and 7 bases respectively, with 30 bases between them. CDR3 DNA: TGCGCCAGCACCCGGGACTCCGAAAAATCAGCGTCGGTGTATACGCAGTATTTT. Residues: CASTRDSEKSASVYTQYF.

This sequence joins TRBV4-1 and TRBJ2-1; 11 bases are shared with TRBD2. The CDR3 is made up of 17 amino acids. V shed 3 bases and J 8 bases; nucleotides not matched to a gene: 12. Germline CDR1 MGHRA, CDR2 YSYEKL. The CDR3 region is CASSHYDTSGSSDEQFF. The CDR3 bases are TGCGCCAGCAGCCACTACGATACTAGCGGGAGTTCTGATGAGCAGTTCTTC.

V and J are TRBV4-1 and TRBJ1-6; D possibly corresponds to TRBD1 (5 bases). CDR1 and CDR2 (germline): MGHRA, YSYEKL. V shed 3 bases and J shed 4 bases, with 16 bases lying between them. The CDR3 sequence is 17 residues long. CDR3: CASSQGGQQVYNSPLHF. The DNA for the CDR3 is TGCGCCAGCAGCCAGGGGGGTCAACAGGTGTATAATTCACCCCTCCACTTT.

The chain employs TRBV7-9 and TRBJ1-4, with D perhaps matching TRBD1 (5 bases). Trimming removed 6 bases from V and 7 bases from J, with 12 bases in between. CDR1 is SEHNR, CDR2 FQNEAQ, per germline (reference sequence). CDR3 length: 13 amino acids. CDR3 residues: CASSVKGFEKLFF. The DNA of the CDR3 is TGTGCCAGCAGTGTAAAGGGGTTTGAAAAACTGTTTTTT.

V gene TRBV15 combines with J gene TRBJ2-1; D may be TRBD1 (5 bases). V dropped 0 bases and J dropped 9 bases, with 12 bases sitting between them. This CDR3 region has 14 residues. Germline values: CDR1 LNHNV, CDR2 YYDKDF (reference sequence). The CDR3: CATSRDWGGPEQFF. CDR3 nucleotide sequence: TGTGCCACCAGCAGAGATTGGGGCGGCCCTGAGCAGTTCTTC.

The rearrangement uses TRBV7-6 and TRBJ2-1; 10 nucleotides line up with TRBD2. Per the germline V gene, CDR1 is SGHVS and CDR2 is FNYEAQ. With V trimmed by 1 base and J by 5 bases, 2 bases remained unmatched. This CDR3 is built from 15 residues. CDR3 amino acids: CASSLGLAGDNEQFF. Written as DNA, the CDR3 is TGTGCCAGCAGCTTAGGCCTAGCGGGGGACAATGAGCAGTTCTTC.

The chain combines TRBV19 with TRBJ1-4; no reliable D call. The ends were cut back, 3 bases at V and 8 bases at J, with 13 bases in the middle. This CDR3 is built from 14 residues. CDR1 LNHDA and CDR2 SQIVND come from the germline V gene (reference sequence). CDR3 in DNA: TGTGCCAGTAGTATGCTGAGGAGCCCCGAAAAACTGTTTTTT. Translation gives CASSMLRSPEKLFF.

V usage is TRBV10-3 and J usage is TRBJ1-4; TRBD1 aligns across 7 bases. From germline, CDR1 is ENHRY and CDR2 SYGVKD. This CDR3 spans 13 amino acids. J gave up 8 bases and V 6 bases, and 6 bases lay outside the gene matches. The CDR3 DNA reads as TGTGCCATCAGGGGGGACAGAGGGGAAAAACTGTTTTTT. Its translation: CAIRGDRGEKLFF.

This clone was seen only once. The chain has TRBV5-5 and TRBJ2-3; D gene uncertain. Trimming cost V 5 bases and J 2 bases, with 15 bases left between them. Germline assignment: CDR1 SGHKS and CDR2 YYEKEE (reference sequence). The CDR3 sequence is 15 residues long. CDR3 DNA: TGTGCCAGCAGAGGCGGATCCCCAGACACAGATACGCAGTATTTT. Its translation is CASRGGSPDTDTQYF.

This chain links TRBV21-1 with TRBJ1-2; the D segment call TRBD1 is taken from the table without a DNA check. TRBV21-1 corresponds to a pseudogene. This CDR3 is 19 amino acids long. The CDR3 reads CASSHLLRTALSSFGGYTF. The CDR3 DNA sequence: TGTGCCAGCAGCCACCTTCTAAGGACAGCCCTAAGCTCCTTCGGAGGCTACACCTTC.

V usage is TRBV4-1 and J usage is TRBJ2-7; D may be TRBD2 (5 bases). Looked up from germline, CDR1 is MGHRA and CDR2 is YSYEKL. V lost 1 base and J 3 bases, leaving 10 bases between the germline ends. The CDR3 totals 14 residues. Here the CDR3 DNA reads TGCGCCAGCAGCCAAGTCTCCGGGATCTACGAGCAGTACTTC. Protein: CASSQVSGIYEQYF.

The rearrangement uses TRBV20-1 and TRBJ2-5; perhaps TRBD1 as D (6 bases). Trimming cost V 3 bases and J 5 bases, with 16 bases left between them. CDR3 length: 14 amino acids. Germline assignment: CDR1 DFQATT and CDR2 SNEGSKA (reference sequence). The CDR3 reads CSASSGTRGETQYF. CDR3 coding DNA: TGCAGTGCTAGTTCCGGGACAAGGGGGGAGACCCAGTACTTC.

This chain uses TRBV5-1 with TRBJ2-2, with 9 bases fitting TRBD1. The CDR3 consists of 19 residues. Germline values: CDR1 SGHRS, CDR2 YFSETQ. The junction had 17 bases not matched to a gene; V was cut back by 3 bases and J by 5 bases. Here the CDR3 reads CASSYPPGTGSLRTGELFF. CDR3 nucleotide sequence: TGCGCCAGCAGCTACCCCCCAGGGACAGGGAGTTTGCGGACCGGGGAGCTGTTTTTT.

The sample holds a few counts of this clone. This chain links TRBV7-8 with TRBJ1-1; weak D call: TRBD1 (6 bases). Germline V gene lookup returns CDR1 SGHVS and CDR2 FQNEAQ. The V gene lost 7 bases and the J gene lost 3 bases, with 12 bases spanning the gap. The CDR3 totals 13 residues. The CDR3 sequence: CASTRNRDTEAFF. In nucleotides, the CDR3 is TGTGCCAGCACACGAAACAGGGACACTGAAGCTTTCTTT.

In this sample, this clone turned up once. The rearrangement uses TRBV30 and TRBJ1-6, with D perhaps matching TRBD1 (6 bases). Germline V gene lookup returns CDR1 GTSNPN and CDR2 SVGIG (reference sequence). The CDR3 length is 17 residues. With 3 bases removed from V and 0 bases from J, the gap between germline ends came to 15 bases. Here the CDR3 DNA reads TGTGCCTGGAGCGTAGACAGGTTAAGCTCCTATAATTCACCCCTCCACTTT. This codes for CAWSVDRLSSYNSPLHF.

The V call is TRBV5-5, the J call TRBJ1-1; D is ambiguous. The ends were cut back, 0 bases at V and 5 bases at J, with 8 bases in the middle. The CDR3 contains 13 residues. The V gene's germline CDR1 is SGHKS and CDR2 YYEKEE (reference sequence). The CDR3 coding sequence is TGTGCCAGCAGCTTGGTGGGGAGGACTGAAGCTTTCTTT. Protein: CASSLVGRTEAFF.

CDR3 region: CASSLGRGTEAFF. The CDR3 nucleotides read TGTGCCAGCAGCTTAGGAAGGGGCACTGAAGCTTTCTTT. This rearrangement joins TRBV11-2 to TRBJ1-1; D perhaps matches TRBD1 (5 bases). The CDR3 is made up of 13 amino acids. Germline-derived CDR1 and CDR2 are SGHAT and FQNNGV. Trimming shortened V by 1 base and J by 4 bases, and 7 bases separated the two germline ends.

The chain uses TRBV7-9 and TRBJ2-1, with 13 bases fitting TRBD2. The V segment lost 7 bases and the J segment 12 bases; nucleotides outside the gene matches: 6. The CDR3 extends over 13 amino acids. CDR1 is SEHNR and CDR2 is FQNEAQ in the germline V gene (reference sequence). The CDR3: CASIRTSGSGQFF. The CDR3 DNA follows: TGTGCCAGCATCAGGACTAGCGGGAGCGGGCAGTTCTTC.

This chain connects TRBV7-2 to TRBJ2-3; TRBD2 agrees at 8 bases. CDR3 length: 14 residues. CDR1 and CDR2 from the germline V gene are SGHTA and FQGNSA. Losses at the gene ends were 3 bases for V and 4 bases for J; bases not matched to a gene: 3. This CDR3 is CASSFSGGPDTQYF. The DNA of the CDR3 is TGTGCCAGCAGCTTTTCGGGAGGGCCAGATACGCAGTATTTT.

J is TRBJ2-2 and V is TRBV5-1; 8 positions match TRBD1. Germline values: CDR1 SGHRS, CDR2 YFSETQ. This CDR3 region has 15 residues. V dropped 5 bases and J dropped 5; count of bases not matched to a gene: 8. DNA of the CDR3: TGCGCCAGCAGAGGACAGGGCGGAGGGACCGGGGAGCTGTTTTTT. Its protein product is CASRGQGGGTGELFF.

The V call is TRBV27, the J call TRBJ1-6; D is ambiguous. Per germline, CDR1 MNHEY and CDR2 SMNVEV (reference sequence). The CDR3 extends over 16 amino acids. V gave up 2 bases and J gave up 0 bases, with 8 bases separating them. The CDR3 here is CASSLAQDSYNSPLHF. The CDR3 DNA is TGTGCCAGCAGTTTAGCACAAGACTCCTATAATTCACCCCTCCACTTT.

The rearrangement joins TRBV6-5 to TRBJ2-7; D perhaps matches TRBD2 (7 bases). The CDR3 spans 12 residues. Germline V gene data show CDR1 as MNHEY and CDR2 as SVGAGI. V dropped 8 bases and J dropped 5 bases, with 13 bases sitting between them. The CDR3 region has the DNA TGTGCCAGCTCAAAGGGGGGGAACGAGCAGTACTTC. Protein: CASSKGGNEQYF.

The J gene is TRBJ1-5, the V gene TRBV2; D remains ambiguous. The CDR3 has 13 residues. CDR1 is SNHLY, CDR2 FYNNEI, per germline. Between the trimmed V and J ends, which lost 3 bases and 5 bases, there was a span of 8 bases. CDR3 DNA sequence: TGTGCCAGCAGTGAGGGCCCTTATCAGCCCCAGCATTTT. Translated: CASSEGPYQPQHF.